The source of this T cell receptor beta chain is a study of post-analysis software for immune sequencing data. Study in general: Relapsing-remitting, secondary progressive and progressive-relapsing multiple sclerosis were all included among the disease courses.

Germline CDR1 reads SEHNR; CDR2 reads FQNEAQ (reference sequence). Trimming cost V 4 bases and J 8 bases, with 9 bases left between them. The CDR3 runs to 12 residues. Prepared TCR beta cDNA libraries contained unique molecular identifiers. Each CDR3 protein is one row after TCRdb ran MiXCR on the PCR reads. The table lists 380,000 or so distinct CDR3 sequences, approximately 38% of them singletons. Notes on the study in general: Patients carried 5 or 6 TRBV segments more frequently than controls did, and TRBV5-6, TRBV5-1 and TRBV20-1 were among them.

A remark on this clonotype: Its antigen is unidentified.

The genes are TRBV7-9 and TRBJ2-1; D is ambiguous. Sequencing was carried out using blood. This receptor was taken from a girl aged 5-17 years with multiple sclerosis. CDR3 in amino acids: CASSSSAYEQFF. The CDR3 DNA is TGTGCCAGCAGCTCGTCTGCTTATGAGCAGTTCTTC.